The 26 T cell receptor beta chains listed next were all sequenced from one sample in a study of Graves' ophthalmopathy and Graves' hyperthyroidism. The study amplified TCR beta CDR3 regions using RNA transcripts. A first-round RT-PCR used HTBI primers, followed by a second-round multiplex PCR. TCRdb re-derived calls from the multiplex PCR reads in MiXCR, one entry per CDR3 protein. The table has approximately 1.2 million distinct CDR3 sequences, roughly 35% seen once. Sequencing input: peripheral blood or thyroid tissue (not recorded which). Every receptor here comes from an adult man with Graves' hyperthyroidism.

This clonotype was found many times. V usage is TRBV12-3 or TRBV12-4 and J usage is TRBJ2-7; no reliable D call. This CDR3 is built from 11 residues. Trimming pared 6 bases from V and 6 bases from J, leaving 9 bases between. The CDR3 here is CASSLSTEQYF. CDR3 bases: TGTGCCAGCAGCCTAAGTACCGAGCAGTACTTC.

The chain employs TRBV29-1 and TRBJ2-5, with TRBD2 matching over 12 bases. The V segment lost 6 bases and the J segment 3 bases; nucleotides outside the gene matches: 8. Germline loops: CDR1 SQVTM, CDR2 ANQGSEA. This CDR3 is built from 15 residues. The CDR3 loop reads CSVRTSGTIKETQYF. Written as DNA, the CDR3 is TGCAGCGTCCGGACTAGCGGGACCATCAAAGAGACCCAGTACTTC.

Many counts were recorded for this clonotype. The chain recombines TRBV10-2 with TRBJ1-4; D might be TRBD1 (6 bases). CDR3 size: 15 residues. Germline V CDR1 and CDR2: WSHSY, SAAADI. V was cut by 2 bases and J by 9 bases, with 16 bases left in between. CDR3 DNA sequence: TGCGCCAGCAGTGAGGGCAGGGGATCGTTACAAAAACTGTTTTTT. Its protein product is CASSEGRGSLQKLFF.

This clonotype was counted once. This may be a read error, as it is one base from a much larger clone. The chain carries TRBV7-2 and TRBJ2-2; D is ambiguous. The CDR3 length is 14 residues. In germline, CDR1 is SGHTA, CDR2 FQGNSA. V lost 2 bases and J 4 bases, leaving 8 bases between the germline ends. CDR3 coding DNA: TGTGCCAGCAGCTTATTCAGGCGCACCGGGGAGCTGTTTTTT. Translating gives CASSLFRRTGELFF.

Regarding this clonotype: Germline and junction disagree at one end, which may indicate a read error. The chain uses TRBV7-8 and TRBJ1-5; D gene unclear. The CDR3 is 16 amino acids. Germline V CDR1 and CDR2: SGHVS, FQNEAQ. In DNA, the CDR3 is TGCGCCAGCAGCCAAGAATTACGACAAATCAATCAGCCCCAGCATTTT. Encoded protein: CASSQELRQINQPQHF.

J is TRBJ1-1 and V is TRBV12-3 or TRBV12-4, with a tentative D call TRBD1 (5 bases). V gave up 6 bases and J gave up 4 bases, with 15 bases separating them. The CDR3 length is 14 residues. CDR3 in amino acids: CASRLTAGVTEAFF. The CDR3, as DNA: TGTGCCAGCAGATTGACAGCGGGGGTCACTGAAGCTTTCTTT.

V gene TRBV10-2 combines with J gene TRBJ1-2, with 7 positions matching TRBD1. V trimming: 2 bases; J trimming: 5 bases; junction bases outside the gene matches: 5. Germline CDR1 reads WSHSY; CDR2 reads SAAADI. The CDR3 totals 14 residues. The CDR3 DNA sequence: TGCGCCAGCAGTGAGCCGGACAGGACTTATGGCTACACCTTC. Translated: CASSEPDRTYGYTF.

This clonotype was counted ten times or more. CDR3 nucleotides: TGTGCCAGCAGTGAAGCGGGGACAAGGGGAGTGCACTTT. This translates into CASSEAGTRGVHF. This sequence joins TRBV6-1 and TRBJ1-6; perhaps TRBD1 as D (6 bases). CDR3 length: 13 amino acids. CDR1 is MNHNS and CDR2 is SASEGT in the germline V gene. V gave up 0 bases and J gave up 19 bases, with 16 bases separating them.

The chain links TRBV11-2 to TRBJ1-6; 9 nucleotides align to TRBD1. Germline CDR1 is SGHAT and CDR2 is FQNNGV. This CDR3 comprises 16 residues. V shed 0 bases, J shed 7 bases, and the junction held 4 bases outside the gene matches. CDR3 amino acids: CASSLDRTGANSPLHF. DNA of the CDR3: TGTGCCAGCAGCTTAGACCGGACAGGGGCCAATTCACCCCTCCACTTT. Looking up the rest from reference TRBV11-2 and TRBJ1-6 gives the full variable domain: EAGVAQSPRYKIIEKRQSVAFWCNPISGHATLYWYQQILGQGPKLLIQFQNNGVVDDSQLPKDRFSAERLKGVDSTLKIQPAKLEDSAVYLCASSLDRTGANSPLHFGNGTRLTVT.

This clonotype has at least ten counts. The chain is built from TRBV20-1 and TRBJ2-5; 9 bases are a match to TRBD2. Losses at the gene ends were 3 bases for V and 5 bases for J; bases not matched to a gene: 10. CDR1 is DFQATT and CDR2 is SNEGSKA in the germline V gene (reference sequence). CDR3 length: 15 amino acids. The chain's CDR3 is CSASDAGGPVETQYF. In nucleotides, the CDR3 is TGCAGTGCTAGCGACGCGGGAGGGCCCGTGGAGACCCAGTACTTC.

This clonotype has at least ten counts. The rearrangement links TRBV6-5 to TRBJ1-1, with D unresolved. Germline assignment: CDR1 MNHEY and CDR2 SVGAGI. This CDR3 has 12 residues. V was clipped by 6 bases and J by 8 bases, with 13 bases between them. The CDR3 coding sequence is TGTGCCAGCAGGCCCATCTCTGGAGAAGCTTTCTTT. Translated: CASRPISGEAFF.

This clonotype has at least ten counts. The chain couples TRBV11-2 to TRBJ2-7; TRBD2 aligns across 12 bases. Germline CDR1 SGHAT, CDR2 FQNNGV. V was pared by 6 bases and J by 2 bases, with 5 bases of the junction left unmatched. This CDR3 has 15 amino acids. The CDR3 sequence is CASRTLAGGPYEQYF. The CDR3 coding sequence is TGTGCCAGCAGAACACTAGCGGGGGGCCCCTACGAGCAGTACTTC.

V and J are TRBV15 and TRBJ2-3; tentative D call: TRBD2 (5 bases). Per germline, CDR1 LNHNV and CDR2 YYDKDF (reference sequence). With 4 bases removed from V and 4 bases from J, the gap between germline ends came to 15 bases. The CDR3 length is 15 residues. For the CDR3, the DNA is TGTGCCACCAGCACAAGGACTTCTTCGGCAGATACGCAGTATTTT. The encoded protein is CATSTRTSSADTQYF.

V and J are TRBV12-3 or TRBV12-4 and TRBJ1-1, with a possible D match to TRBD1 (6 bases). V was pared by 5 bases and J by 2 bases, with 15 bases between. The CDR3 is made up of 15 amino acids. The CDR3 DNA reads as TGTGCCAGCAGTCCAACAGGGACCCCCAACACTGAAGCTTTCTTT. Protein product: CASSPTGTPNTEAFF.

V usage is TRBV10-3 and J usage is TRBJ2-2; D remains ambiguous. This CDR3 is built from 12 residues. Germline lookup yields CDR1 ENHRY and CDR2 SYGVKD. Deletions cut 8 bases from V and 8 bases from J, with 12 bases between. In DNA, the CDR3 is TGTGCCATCGGCACCATCAGGGGGGAGCTGTTTTTT. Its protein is CAIGTIRGELFF.

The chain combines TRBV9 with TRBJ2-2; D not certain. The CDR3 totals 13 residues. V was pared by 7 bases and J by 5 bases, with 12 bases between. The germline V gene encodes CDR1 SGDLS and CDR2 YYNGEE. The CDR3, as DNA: TGTGCCAGCTCACCAATGGATACCGGGGAGCTGTTTTTT. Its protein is CASSPMDTGELFF.

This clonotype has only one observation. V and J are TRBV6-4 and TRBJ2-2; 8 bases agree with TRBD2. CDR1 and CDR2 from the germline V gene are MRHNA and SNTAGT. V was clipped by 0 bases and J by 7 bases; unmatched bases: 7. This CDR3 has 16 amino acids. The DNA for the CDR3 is TGTGCCAGCAGTGACTCTGGGCGGGGGGTCCACGGGGAGCTGTTTTTT. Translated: CASSDSGRGVHGELFF.

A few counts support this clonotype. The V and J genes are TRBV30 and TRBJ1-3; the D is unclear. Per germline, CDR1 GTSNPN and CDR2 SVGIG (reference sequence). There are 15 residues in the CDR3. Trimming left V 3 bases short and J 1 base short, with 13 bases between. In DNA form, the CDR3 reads TGTGCCTGGAGCCCTCGGGCTAGATCTGGAAACACCATATATTTT. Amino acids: CAWSPRARSGNTIYF. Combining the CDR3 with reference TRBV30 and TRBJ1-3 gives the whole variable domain SQTIHQWPATLVQPVGSPLSLECTVEGTSNPNLYWYRQAAGRGLQLLFYSVGIGQISSEVPQNLSASRPQDRQFILSSKKLLLSDSGFYLCAWSPRARSGNTIYFGEGSWLTVV.

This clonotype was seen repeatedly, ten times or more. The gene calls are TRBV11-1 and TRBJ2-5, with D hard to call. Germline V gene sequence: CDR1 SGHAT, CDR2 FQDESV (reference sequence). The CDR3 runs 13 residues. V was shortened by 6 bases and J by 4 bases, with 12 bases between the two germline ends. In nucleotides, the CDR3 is TGTGCCAGCAGTCGACGGCGTGGAGAGACCCAGTACTTC. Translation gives CASSRRRGETQYF. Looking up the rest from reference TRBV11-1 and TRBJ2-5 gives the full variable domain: EAEVAQSPRYKITEKSQAVAFWCDPISGHATLYWYRQILGQGPELLVQFQDESVVDDSQLPKDRFSAERLKGVDSTLKIQPAELGDSAMYLCASSRRRGETQYFGPGTRLLVL.

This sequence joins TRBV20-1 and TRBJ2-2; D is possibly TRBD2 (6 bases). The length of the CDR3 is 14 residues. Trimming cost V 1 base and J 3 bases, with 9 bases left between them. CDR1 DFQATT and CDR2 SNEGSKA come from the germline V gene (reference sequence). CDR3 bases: TGCAGTGCTAGAGGGACTACCCACACCGGGGAGCTGTTTTTT. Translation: CSARGTTHTGELFF.

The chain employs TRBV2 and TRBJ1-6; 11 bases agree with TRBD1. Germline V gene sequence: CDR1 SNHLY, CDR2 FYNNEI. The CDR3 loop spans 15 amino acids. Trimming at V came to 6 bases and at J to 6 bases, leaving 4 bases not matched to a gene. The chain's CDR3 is CASRDRGLGNSPLHF. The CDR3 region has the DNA TGTGCCAGCAGGGACAGGGGGCTAGGTAATTCACCCCTCCACTTT.

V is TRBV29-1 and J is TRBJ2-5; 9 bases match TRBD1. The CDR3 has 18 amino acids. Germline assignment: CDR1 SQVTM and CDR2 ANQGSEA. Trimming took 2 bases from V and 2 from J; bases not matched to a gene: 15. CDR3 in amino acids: CSVEPHGARTGVQETQYF. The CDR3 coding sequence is TGCAGCGTTGAACCTCACGGGGCGAGGACAGGGGTTCAAGAGACCCAGTACTTC.

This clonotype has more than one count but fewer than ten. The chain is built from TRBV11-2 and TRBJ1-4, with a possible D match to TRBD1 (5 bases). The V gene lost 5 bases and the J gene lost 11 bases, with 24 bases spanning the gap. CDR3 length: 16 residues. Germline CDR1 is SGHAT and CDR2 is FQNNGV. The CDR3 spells CASSTSVGGTLGKLFF. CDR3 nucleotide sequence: TGTGCCAGCAGCACCTCCGTGGGAGGGACCCTCGGGAAACTGTTTTTT.

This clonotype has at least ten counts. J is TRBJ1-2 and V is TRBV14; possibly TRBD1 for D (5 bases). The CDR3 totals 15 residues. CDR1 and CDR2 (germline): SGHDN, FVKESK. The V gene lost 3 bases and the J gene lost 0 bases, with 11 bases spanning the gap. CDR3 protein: CASSQRGWTNYGYTF. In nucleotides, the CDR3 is TGTGCCAGCAGCCAGAGGGGATGGACTAACTATGGCTACACCTTC.

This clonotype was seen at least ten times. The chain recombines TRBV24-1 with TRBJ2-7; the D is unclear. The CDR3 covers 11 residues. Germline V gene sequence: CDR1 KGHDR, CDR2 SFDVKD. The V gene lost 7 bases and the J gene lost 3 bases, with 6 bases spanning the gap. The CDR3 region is CATSDDYEQYF. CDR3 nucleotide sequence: TGTGCCACCAGCGACGACTACGAGCAGTACTTC.

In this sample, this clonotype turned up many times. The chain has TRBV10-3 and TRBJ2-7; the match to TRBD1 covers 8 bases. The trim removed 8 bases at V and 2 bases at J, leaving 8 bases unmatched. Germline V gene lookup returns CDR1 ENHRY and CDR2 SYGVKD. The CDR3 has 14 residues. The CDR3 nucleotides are TGTGCCATCGGACAGGGTATAACCACCTACGAGCAGTACTTC. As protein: CAIGQGITTYEQYF.